This T cell receptor (beta chain) was recorded in a study of blood T cell repertoires in COVID-19. The overall study: The origin of the acute and convalescent COVID-19 samples was the United States, Italy and Spain. In each case, the material was cDNA or gDNA derived from T cells, B-cell-depleted T cells, or PBMCs.

Authors' analysis steps: Counts of nucleated cells, estimated from reference gene primer amplification, were obtained. Only in-frame clones appear in the TCRdb table, and some are missing; sequencing was by immunoSEQ multiplex PCR. The D gene and trimming were derived from the DNA, and the V and J assignments and clone size from that table. The table includes approximately 100,000 clones, about three quarters detected once. Germline V gene data show CDR1 as MRHNA and CDR2 as SNTAGT. Trimming shortened V by 8 bases and J by 5 bases, and 9 bases separated the two germline ends. The CDR3 totals 12 residues.

The material sequenced was peripheral blood. V usage is TRBV6-4 and J usage is TRBJ2-2; no firm D call. The sequence derives from a man at least 80 years old with acute or convalescent COVID-19. CDR3 in amino acids: CASQRETGELFF. The CDR3 DNA reads TGTGCCAGCCAGCGAGAGACCGGGGAGCTGTTTTTT.